This T cell receptor (beta chain) was identified during a study of T-cell memory formation after mild COVID-19. Study information: TCR clusters showed largely donor specificity.

TCRdb reanalysed the 5' RACE reads using MiXCR and keeps one entry per CDR3 protein. The profile covers under 450,000 distinct CDR3 sequences, with 23% appearing a single time and roughly 13% taken by the ten largest. This clonotype was seen more than once but under ten times. The junction does not match germline at one end; this may be a read error. Germline CDR1 SGHVS, CDR2 FNYEAQ. The CDR3 has 15 amino acids. The chain joins TRBV7-6 to TRBJ1-1, with 8 bases fitting TRBD1. Sequencing input: PBMCs or a T cell subset sorted from them (not recorded which). This clonotype was sampled from an adult woman who had mild COVID-19 (a few samples of this study predate the infection). Cell type and time point are not known. The CDR3 DNA is TGTGCCAGCAGCTCCCGACAGGGGCTGAACGCTGAAGCTTTCTTT. As protein: CASSSRQGLNAEAFF.